The 10 T cell receptor beta chains reported below all come from one sample, sequenced in a study of cytotoxic CD8 clonotypes in ibrutinib-treated CLL. TCRdb's copy holds only in-frame clones and misses some; the assay was immunoSEQ multiplex PCR. Among about 160,000 clones, around 84% were seen once, and the ten largest hold about 2.1%. Source: PBMCs, taken after 12 months of ibrutinib treatment. These receptors came from a human donor with chronic lymphocytic leukemia.

This clone came up once. The chain links TRBV9 to TRBJ2-5, with D perhaps assigned TRBD1 or TRBD2 (6 bases each). This CDR3 is built from 14 residues. V was clipped by 4 bases and J by 4 bases, with 14 bases between them. CDR1 is SGDLS, CDR2 YYNGEE, per germline. CDR3 residues: CASSYRVGGETQYF. The DNA for the CDR3 is TGTGCCAGCAGCTACAGGGTCGGGGGAGAGACCCAGTACTTC.

This chain joins TRBV2 and TRBJ2-1, with a weak D call TRBD2 (6 bases). Germline CDR1 SNHLY, CDR2 FYNNEI. The CDR3 is 13 residues long. V lost 0 bases and J 12 bases, leaving 12 bases between the germline ends. This CDR3 is CASSEAWGGGQFF. In nucleotides, the CDR3 is TGTGCCAGCAGTGAAGCCTGGGGAGGCGGGCAGTTCTTC.

This rearrangement joins TRBV6-6 to TRBJ1-2, with D uncertain. Germline-derived CDR1 and CDR2 are MNHNY and SVGAGI (reference sequence). V was trimmed by 2 bases and J by 5 bases, leaving 12 bases between them. The CDR3 loop spans 14 amino acids. The CDR3 DNA follows: TGTGCCAGCAGTTACCGGGAAGGGCGATATGGCTACACCTTC. Protein sequence: CASSYREGRYGYTF.

The chain employs TRBV18 and TRBJ2-7; 10 bases match TRBD2. Unmatched junction bases numbered 19, after V lost 1 base and J lost 4 bases. The germline gives CDR1 KGHSH, CDR2 LQKENI. The CDR3 sequence is 20 residues long. DNA of the CDR3: TGTGCCAGCTCACCACGAACAGTGCCAGGGATCGGAGCGGGAGGGTACGAGCAGTACTTC. Encoded protein: CASSPRTVPGIGAGGYEQYF.

The V and J genes are TRBV7-6 and TRBJ2-5; no firm D call. Looked up from germline, CDR1 is SGHVS and CDR2 is FNYEAQ. V was clipped by 4 bases and J by 4 bases, with 13 bases between them. This CDR3 spans 14 amino acids. In DNA form, the CDR3 reads TGTGCCAGCAGCTCCCTGGCCCTATTAGAGACCCAGTACTTC. It specifies CASSSLALLETQYF.

The chain has TRBV19 and TRBJ2-1; D may be TRBD2 (6 bases). The CDR3 is made up of 15 amino acids. Germline V CDR1 and CDR2: LNHDA, SQIVND (reference sequence). V was cut by 1 base and J by 3 bases, with 10 bases left in between. Here the CDR3 reads CASSIGGRIYNEQFF. The DNA of the CDR3 is TGTGCCAGTAGTATAGGTGGGAGGATCTACAATGAGCAGTTCTTC.

CDR3 sequence: CASSLYRDLNTEAFF. The DNA of the CDR3 is TGTGCCAGCAGCCTTTACAGGGACCTGAACACTGAAGCTTTCTTT. The gene calls are TRBV7-8 and TRBJ1-1; TRBD1 is a possible D gene (6 bases). The V gene lost 5 bases and the J gene lost 0 bases, with 13 bases spanning the gap. In germline, CDR1 is SGHVS, CDR2 FQNEAQ. The length of the CDR3 is 15 residues.

The chain couples TRBV28 to TRBJ1-2, with D maybe TRBD1 (5 bases). Looked up from germline, CDR1 is MDHEN and CDR2 is SYDVKM. The CDR3 is 13 residues long. V shed 5 bases and J shed 8 bases, with 15 bases lying between them. The chain's CDR3 is CASSPPGGKGYTF. For the CDR3, the DNA is TGTGCCAGCAGTCCCCCCGGGGGGAAAGGCTACACCTTC.

This clone was found a few times. V is TRBV2 and J is TRBJ2-5, with D perhaps given as TRBD1 or TRBD2 (5 bases each). The CDR3 extends over 15 amino acids. Per the germline V gene, CDR1 is SNHLY and CDR2 is FYNNEI. V dropped 5 bases and J dropped 3 bases, with 16 bases sitting between them. This CDR3 reads CASSRENIQEETQYF. Here the CDR3 DNA reads TGTGCCAGCAGTCGGGAAAATATACAGGAAGAGACCCAGTACTTC.

The genes are TRBV27 and TRBJ2-1; unclear D gene. The V gene lost 8 bases and the J gene lost 4 bases, with 15 bases spanning the gap. Germline V gene lookup returns CDR1 MNHEY and CDR2 SMNVEV (reference sequence). This CDR3 spans 14 amino acids. CDR3 loop: CASARAGPYNEQFF. Here the CDR3 DNA reads TGTGCCAGCGCTCGTGCCGGGCCATACAATGAGCAGTTCTTC.